These 27 T cell receptor beta chains were all obtained from the same sample, sequenced in a study of T cell changes during pregnancy in multiple sclerosis. TCRdb's table, derived via immunoSEQ multiplex PCR, lists solely in-frame clones and lacks some. The data hold 75,000 to 80,000 clones, with 80% to 95% observed a single time. The sequencing here drew on peripheral blood, taken in the second trimester of pregnancy. The receptors shown here come from a female donor in good health, enrolled as a control in a pregnancy study.

This chain uses TRBV5-4 with TRBJ1-1; D gene uncertain. The CDR3 loop spans 14 amino acids. Trimming removed 2 bases from V and 2 bases from J, with 10 bases in between. CDR1 is SGHNT and CDR2 is YYREEE in the germline V gene (reference sequence). The CDR3 loop is CASSFGQVNTEAFF. CDR3 DNA: TGTGCCAGCAGCTTTGGCCAAGTTAACACTGAAGCTTTCTTT.

The chain recombines TRBV29-1 with TRBJ2-1; the match to TRBD2 covers 7 bases. Trimming cost V 6 bases and J 4 bases; bases outside gene matches: 9. The CDR3 is 14 residues long. Germline lookup yields CDR1 SQVTM and CDR2 ANQGSEA. CDR3 protein: CSVDGLVPYNEQFF. DNA of the CDR3: TGCAGCGTGGATGGACTAGTACCTTACAATGAGCAGTTCTTC.

V usage is TRBV5-6 and J usage is TRBJ2-2; no clear D gene. CDR1 and CDR2 from the germline V gene are SGHDT and YYEEEE. The V and J ends lost 0 bases and 5 bases respectively, with 8 bases between them. This CDR3 has 14 amino acids. The CDR3, as DNA: TGTGCCAGCAGCTTGGTAGTCCGTACCGGGGAGCTGTTTTTT. Translating it yields CASSLVVRTGELFF.

The chain joins TRBV5-4 to TRBJ1-2, with D possibly being TRBD1 (6 bases). V lost 2 bases, J lost 7 bases, and 18 bases lay in between. This CDR3 is 15 amino acids long. Germline CDR1 and CDR2: SGHNT and YYREEE (reference sequence). The CDR3 spells CASSFYTGSSGGYTF. The DNA of the CDR3 is TGTGCCAGCAGCTTTTATACAGGGAGCTCGGGTGGCTACACCTTC.

V and J are TRBV7-8 and TRBJ2-7; D may be TRBD1 (5 bases). CDR1 SGHVS and CDR2 FQNEAQ come from the germline V gene. The CDR3 extends over 14 amino acids. V was cut by 2 bases and J by 3 bases, with 11 bases left in between. The chain's CDR3 is CASSLQGSGYEQYF. CDR3 coding DNA: TGTGCCAGCAGCTTACAGGGTTCGGGCTACGAGCAGTACTTC.

The chain combines TRBV6-5 with TRBJ1-3; TRBD1 is a possible D gene (5 bases). The germline gives CDR1 MNHEY, CDR2 SVGAGI. V was pared by 6 bases and J by 0 bases, with 12 bases between. The CDR3 is 15 residues long. Here the CDR3 DNA reads TGTGCCAGCAGGGGGGACTGGAGCTCTGGAAACACCATATATTTT. Translated, it gives CASRGDWSSGNTIYF.

The chain has TRBV30 and TRBJ2-2; 8 nucleotides align to TRBD1. The V gene's germline CDR1 is GTSNPN and CDR2 SVGIG (reference sequence). This CDR3 has 15 residues. J gave up 6 bases and V 3 bases, and 9 bases lay outside the gene matches. The DNA for the CDR3 is TGTGCCTGGAGGCGGACAGGGTTCCGTCCCGGGGAGCTGTTTTTT. As protein: CAWRRTGFRPGELFF.

The V gene is TRBV9, the J gene TRBJ2-3; no clear D. Trimming took off 4 bases at V and 0 bases at J, with 15 bases between the two ends. The germline V gene has CDR1 SGDLS and CDR2 YYNGEE. The CDR3 is 16 residues long. The CDR3 bases are TGTGCCAGCAGCCTCCGCCCCCTGACTAGCACAGATACGCAGTATTTT. Residues: CASSLRPLTSTDTQYF.

The genes are TRBV19 and TRBJ1-5; a possible D gene is TRBD1 (5 bases). V was clipped by 2 bases and J by 4 bases, with 9 bases between them. Germline CDR1 and CDR2: LNHDA and SQIVND (reference sequence). The length of the CDR3 is 14 residues. The CDR3 loop is CASSIRQGNQPQHF. In nucleotides, the CDR3 is TGTGCCAGTAGTATACGCCAGGGAAATCAGCCCCAGCATTTT.

The chain couples TRBV9 to TRBJ2-7; 7 nucleotides line up with TRBD2. The CDR3 consists of 15 residues. V lost 3 bases to trimming and J lost 5 bases; unmatched junction nucleotides: 11. Germline loops: CDR1 SGDLS, CDR2 YYNGEE. The CDR3 protein is CASSGVAGAADEQYF. The CDR3 DNA reads TGTGCCAGCAGCGGGGTAGCGGGTGCCGCCGACGAGCAGTACTTC.

J is TRBJ1-1 and V is TRBV7-9, with 7 bases aligning to TRBD1. The CDR3 contains 16 residues. Per the germline V gene, CDR1 is SEHNR and CDR2 is FQNEAQ (reference sequence). The V segment lost 1 base and the J segment 1 base; nucleotides outside the gene matches: 6. CDR3 sequence reads: CASSLVWTGENTEAFF. The CDR3 bases are TGTGCCAGCAGCTTAGTATGGACAGGCGAGAACACTGAAGCTTTCTTT.

The chain has TRBV5-8 and TRBJ1-3, with a possible D match to TRBD1 (5 bases). Trimming shortened V by 5 bases and J by 0 bases, and 18 bases separated the two germline ends. The germline gives CDR1 SGHTS, CDR2 YDEGEE. This CDR3 contains 17 residues. The CDR3 here is CASSKGIPPISGNTIYF. The CDR3 DNA follows: TGTGCCAGCAGTAAGGGGATCCCCCCGATCTCTGGAAACACCATATATTTT.

This clone appeared a few times. This chain joins TRBV20-1 and TRBJ1-1; D uncertain. Germline CDR1 reads DFQATT; CDR2 reads SNEGSKA (reference sequence). Trimming removed 5 bases from V and 9 bases from J, with 13 bases in between. The CDR3 covers 11 residues. The CDR3: CSAPYEVKAFF. In nucleotides, the CDR3 is TGCAGTGCTCCATATGAGGTTAAAGCTTTCTTT.

The V and J genes are TRBV7-2 and TRBJ2-7; 7 nucleotides match TRBD2. CDR1 is SGHTA and CDR2 is FQGNSA in the germline V gene. This CDR3 has 15 residues. The junction had 2 bases not matched to a gene; V was cut back by 0 bases and J by 0 bases. The CDR3 DNA reads TGTGCCAGCAGCTTAGCGGGGGGGAGCTCCTACGAGCAGTACTTC. Amino acids: CASSLAGGSSYEQYF.

V usage is TRBV6-4 and J usage is TRBJ1-2; D perhaps matches TRBD1 (6 bases). V was trimmed by 4 bases and J by 4 bases, leaving 16 bases between them. The germline CDR1 and CDR2 sequences are MRHNA and SNTAGT. The length of the CDR3 is 15 residues. The CDR3 DNA sequence: TGTGCCAGCAGTGCATCAGGGGCTCGAGGCTATGGCTACACCTTC. Its protein product is CASSASGARGYGYTF.

The CDR3, as DNA: TGTGCCAGCAGTTTCATCAACAGGGATACGCAGTATTTT. This sequence encodes CASSFINRDTQYF. The chain links TRBV27 to TRBJ2-3; a weak D match, TRBD1 (5 bases). Germline loops: CDR1 MNHEY, CDR2 SMNVEV (reference sequence). The CDR3 runs 13 residues. V lost 3 bases to trimming and J lost 6 bases, with 10 bases between them.

This sequence joins TRBV27 and TRBJ2-7; TRBD1 is a possible D gene (5 bases). Germline V CDR1 and CDR2: MNHEY, SMNVEV (reference sequence). The CDR3 consists of 14 residues. With 3 bases removed from V and 5 bases from J, the gap between germline ends came to 14 bases. CDR3 sequence: CASSFSGIRDEQYF. The CDR3 DNA sequence: TGTGCCAGCAGTTTTTCAGGGATACGGGACGAGCAGTACTTC.

This clone was observed a few times. V is TRBV4-1 and J is TRBJ1-1, with 12 bases fitting TRBD1. The CDR3 runs to 16 residues. V was clipped by 6 bases and J by 4 bases; unmatched bases: 9. Germline V gives CDR1 MGHRA, CDR2 YSYEKL. The CDR3 is CASRGTGGGKSTEAFF. In nucleotides, the CDR3 is TGCGCCAGCAGGGGGACAGGGGGCGGGAAGAGCACTGAAGCTTTCTTT.

The chain employs TRBV6-5 and TRBJ1-1; D remains ambiguous. Germline V gene sequence: CDR1 MNHEY, CDR2 SVGAGI. Between the trimmed V and J ends, which lost 5 bases and 4 bases, there was a span of 11 bases. The CDR3 extends over 13 amino acids. CDR3 sequence: CASSPIRGTEAFF. DNA of the CDR3: TGTGCCAGCAGTCCGATCCGGGGCACTGAAGCTTTCTTT.

The chain has TRBV19 and TRBJ1-2; 8 bases map to TRBD1. There are 14 residues in the CDR3. The germline V gene encodes CDR1 LNHDA and CDR2 SQIVND (reference sequence). J lost 4 bases, V lost 4 bases, and 5 bases had no gene match. CDR3 nucleotide sequence: TGTGCCAGTAGTAACGAGGGACAGGTCTATGGCTACACCTTC. Translation gives CASSNEGQVYGYTF.

V usage is TRBV4-2 and J usage is TRBJ1-4; 7 bases are a match to TRBD1. V shed 1 base and J 1 base; nucleotides not matched to a gene: 0. The CDR3 loop spans 15 amino acids. CDR1 is LGHNA, CDR2 YNFKEQ, per germline. CDR3 loop: CASSQGQGTNEKLFF. CDR3 in DNA: TGTGCCAGCAGCCAAGGACAGGGAACTAATGAAAAACTGTTTTTT.

Written as DNA, the CDR3 is TGTGCCAGCAGCTCCGGGCCGGGACAAACCTACAATGAGCAGTTCTTC. Translating it yields CASSSGPGQTYNEQFF. The rearrangement links TRBV9 to TRBJ2-1, with D tentatively TRBD1 (6 bases). The germline V and J ends were trimmed by 4 bases and 2 bases, with 16 bases remaining between them. This CDR3 is built from 16 residues. The germline gives CDR1 SGDLS, CDR2 YYNGEE.

The V gene is TRBV4-1, the J gene TRBJ1-5; TRBD1 might be the D (6 bases). Per the germline V gene, CDR1 is MGHRA and CDR2 is YSYEKL. The CDR3 has 15 residues. Trimming shortened V by 1 base and J by 4 bases, and 11 bases separated the two germline ends. CDR3: CASSQGRDTNQPQHF. The CDR3 DNA sequence: TGCGCCAGCAGCCAAGGCCGGGACACGAATCAGCCCCAGCATTTT.

The V and J genes are TRBV30 and TRBJ1-3, with 11 nucleotides matching TRBD1. V gave up 7 bases and J gave up 3 bases; unmatched junction bases: 2. The length of the CDR3 is 13 residues. The germline V gene has CDR1 GTSNPN and CDR2 SVGIG (reference sequence). CDR3 sequence reads: CASGTGGGNTIYF. CDR3 nucleotides: TGTGCCTCCGGGACAGGGGGTGGAAACACCATATATTTT.

V and J are TRBV30 and TRBJ1-2; D is unclear. CDR1 and CDR2 from the germline V gene are GTSNPN and SVGIG (reference sequence). This CDR3 spans 14 amino acids. Between the trimmed V and J ends, which lost 8 bases and 6 bases, there was a span of 22 bases. CDR3: CASLPDIQGNGYTF. Written as DNA, the CDR3 is TGTGCCAGCCTCCCTGACATCCAAGGAAATGGCTACACCTTC.

The J gene is TRBJ1-1, the V gene TRBV11-2; D unclear. Germline V lookup: CDR1 SGHAT, CDR2 FQNNGV. CDR3 length: 14 amino acids. Trimming shortened V by 3 bases and J by 1 base, and 9 bases separated the two germline ends. The CDR3 is CASSLGLGNTEAFF. In DNA form, the CDR3 reads TGTGCCAGCAGCTTGGGCCTCGGGAACACTGAAGCTTTCTTT.

The chain carries TRBV7-3 and TRBJ1-1; D gene uncertain. CDR1 is SGHTA, CDR2 FQGTGA, per germline. This CDR3 region has 13 residues. V shed 5 bases and J shed 7 bases, with 14 bases lying between them. CDR3 loop: CASSVIMGSEAFF. As DNA, the CDR3 is TGTGCCAGCAGCGTGATCATGGGCAGTGAAGCTTTCTTT.